Described below is a single T cell receptor beta chain sequence and its context. As yet, its antigen is unknown. The sample is drawn from a study of shared clonotypes between healthy human individuals. Across the whole study: Three plates were used per donor for CD4 naive, three for CD4 memory, two for CD8 naive and one for CD8 memory. Study outcomes and limitations: Rarefaction gave evidence that sorted-subset sequencing remained incomplete despite large depth.

Genomic DNA from each subset was divided evenly over several immunoSEQ plates. As processed by the authors: From ImmunoSEQ came sequences covering only the junction and carrying no quality scores, so filtering differed. Method: immunoSEQ multiplex PCR; TCRdb's copy keeps in-frame clones and lacks some. V and J calls and clone size are as listed in that table; D and trimming were resolved from the DNA. This table has roughly 2,000,000 clones, about 93% appearing once. In the naive CD8 group, cells lacked CD45RO and were positively selected for CCR7, so terminally differentiated effector memory CD45RA+ cells were left out. The clonotype originates from a man younger than 35 in good health. Some clones in this sample may be carry-over from other donors' samples. The sample taken for sequencing was naive CD8+ T cells from PBMCs.

The CDR3: CASSPREGPETQYF. The CDR3 bases are TGCGCCAGCAGCCCACGGGAGGGGCCTGAGACCCAGTACTTC. This chain connects TRBV4-1 to TRBJ2-5; 8 bases match TRBD2. Germline V gene sequence: CDR1 MGHRA, CDR2 YSYEKL. This CDR3 comprises 14 residues. V was pared by 4 bases and J by 5 bases, with 6 bases of the junction left unmatched.